Presented here are 17 T cell receptor beta chains from one specimen sequenced in a study of blood T cell repertoires in COVID-19. Libraries were prepared by immunoSEQ multiplex PCR; TCRdb keeps only in-frame clonotypes and omits some of them. The sample yields about 110,000 clones, approximately 70% seen once. Sequencing input: peripheral blood. These receptors were taken from a middle-aged woman with acute or convalescent COVID-19.

This sequence joins TRBV15 and TRBJ1-1, with 9 bases aligning to TRBD1. The CDR3 consists of 14 residues. With 2 bases clipped from V and 6 bases from J, the junction kept 4 bases outside the gene matches. CDR1 and CDR2 from the germline V gene are LNHNV and YYDKDF (reference sequence). CDR3 DNA sequence: TGTGCCACCAGCAGACTAACAGGGGGCTCTGAAGCTTTCTTT. Encoded protein: CATSRLTGGSEAFF.

The rearrangement links TRBV29-1 to TRBJ1-1, with 8 bases matching TRBD1. Germline V lookup: CDR1 SQVTM, CDR2 ANQGSEA. CDR3 length: 17 amino acids. V trimming: 0 bases; J trimming: 0 bases; junction bases outside the gene matches: 9. CDR3 coding DNA: TGCAGCGTTGAAGATTTGGGGACAGGAGAGCTGAACACTGAAGCTTTCTTT. This encodes CSVEDLGTGELNTEAFF.

This rearrangement joins TRBV7-3 to TRBJ2-1, with a tentative D call TRBD1 (5 bases). V was shortened by 2 bases and J by 4 bases, with 12 bases between the two germline ends. Germline loops: CDR1 SGHTA, CDR2 FQGTGA. The length of the CDR3 is 15 residues. For the CDR3, the DNA is TGTGCCAGCAGCTTACAAGGACAAGGGTACAATGAGCAGTTCTTC. Translated, it gives CASSLQGQGYNEQFF. Using reference TRBV7-3 and TRBJ2-1 for the parts outside the CDR3, the full variable domain is GAGVSQTPSNKVTEKGKYVELRCDPISGHTALYWYRQSLGQGPEFLIYFQGTGAADDSGLPNDRFFAVRPEGSVSTLKIQRTERGDSAVYLCASSLQGQGYNEQFFGPGTRLTVL.

This chain uses TRBV15 with TRBJ1-1; TRBD1 matches 8 bases. Germline V lookup: CDR1 LNHNV, CDR2 YYDKDF (reference sequence). The CDR3 runs 14 residues. The V and J ends lost 3 bases and 8 bases, in that order; junction bases with no gene match: 8. The DNA of the CDR3 is TGTGCCACCAGCAGTAGGGACAGGATGGGAGAAGCTTTCTTT. Translation: CATSSRDRMGEAFF. The full variable domain, its missing parts supplied by reference TRBV15 and TRBJ1-1, is DAMVIQNPRYQVTQFGKPVTLSCSQTLNHNVMYWYQQKSSQAPKLLFHYYDKDFNNEADTPDNFQSRRPNTSFCFLDIRSPGLGDTAMYLCATSSRDRMGEAFFGQGTRLTVV.

The chain is built from TRBV10-3 and TRBJ2-7, with a weak D call TRBD2 (5 bases). Germline values: CDR1 ENHRY, CDR2 SYGVKD. Trimming stripped 6 bases from V and 6 bases from J, with 18 bases between. This CDR3 is built from 14 residues. The CDR3 coding sequence is TGTGCCATCAGCGGGGTGGGCTCGGGTCCCGAGCAGTACTTC. Its translation: CAISGVGSGPEQYF.

The V call is TRBV4-3, the J call TRBJ1-1, with D unclear. Trimming shortened V by 6 bases and J by 5 bases, and 13 bases separated the two germline ends. The CDR3 spans 13 residues. Germline CDR1 LGHNA, CDR2 YSLEER. The DNA for the CDR3 is TGCGCCAGCAGTCTACAGAGCTTTACTGAAGCTTTCTTT. Residues: CASSLQSFTEAFF.

The rearrangement links TRBV6-4 to TRBJ2-5; 8 bases are a match to TRBD2. Germline V gives CDR1 MRHNA, CDR2 SNTAGT. V shed 6 bases and J 3 bases; nucleotides not matched to a gene: 6. The CDR3 consists of 14 residues. CDR3 sequence: CASSPRAGEETQYF. Here the CDR3 DNA reads TGTGCCAGCAGCCCCCGAGCGGGGGAAGAGACCCAGTACTTC.

The CDR3 coding sequence is TGTGCCACCAGCAGTCGTACCGGGACATTAAATTCACCCCTCCACTTT. Amino acids: CATSSRTGTLNSPLHF. This sequence joins TRBV15 and TRBJ1-6; possibly TRBD1 for D (6 bases). The germline V gene has CDR1 LNHNV and CDR2 YYDKDF (reference sequence). There are 16 residues in the CDR3. V lost 3 bases and J 7 bases, leaving 16 bases between the germline ends.

The gene calls are TRBV2 and TRBJ2-3, with 9 nucleotides matching TRBD1. The ends lost 4 bases at V and 4 bases at J; junction bases unmatched: 0. Germline V lookup: CDR1 SNHLY, CDR2 FYNNEI. The length of the CDR3 is 13 residues. The DNA of the CDR3 is TGTGCCAGCAGTGGGACAGGGGCAGATACGCAGTATTTT. It yields the protein CASSGTGADTQYF.

V and J are TRBV18 and TRBJ1-6; a weak D match, TRBD1 (5 bases). V shed 1 base and J shed 7 bases, with 14 bases lying between them. The CDR3 spans 16 residues. Germline V gives CDR1 KGHSH, CDR2 LQKENI. This CDR3 is CASSPRGGTSNSPLHF. CDR3 DNA: TGTGCCAGCTCACCACGTGGGGGGACTAGCAATTCACCCCTCCACTTT.

The genes are TRBV24-1 and TRBJ2-3; a weak D match, TRBD1 (5 bases). CDR1 and CDR2 from the germline V gene are KGHDR and SFDVKD. V lost 5 bases, J lost 6 bases, and 14 bases lay in between. The CDR3 sequence is 14 residues long. CDR3 loop: CATSGKGLRDTQYF. The CDR3 region has the DNA TGTGCCACCAGTGGGAAGGGGCTTAGGGATACGCAGTATTTT.

The V and J genes are TRBV5-1 and TRBJ2-7; 10 bases align to TRBD1. The ends lost 0 bases at V and 7 bases at J; junction bases unmatched: 10. Germline V gene sequence: CDR1 SGHRS, CDR2 YFSETQ. The length of the CDR3 is 16 residues. DNA of the CDR3: TGCGCCAGCAGCTTGGCCCTCGACAGGGGGCGTGAGGAGCAGTACTTC. Residues: CASSLALDRGREEQYF.

Only a few counts were recorded for this clone. The rearrangement joins TRBV6-1 to TRBJ1-1; D uncertain. The CDR3 has 15 amino acids. V lost 0 bases to trimming and J lost 11 bases, with 19 bases between them. Germline assignment: CDR1 MNHNS and CDR2 SASEGT. The CDR3 region has the DNA TGTGCCAGCAGTGAAGCAGAGGCCCTTACGCGTAGCGCTTTCTTT. Encoded protein: CASSEAEALTRSAFF.

This rearrangement joins TRBV13 to TRBJ2-2, with D maybe TRBD1 (5 bases). CDR3 length equals 13 residues. Deletions cut 6 bases from V and 1 base from J, with 6 bases between. CDR1 and CDR2 (germline): PRHDT, FYEKMQ (reference sequence). The CDR3 here is CASSGQNTGELFF. DNA of the CDR3: TGTGCCAGCAGTGGACAGAACACCGGGGAGCTGTTTTTT.

The CDR3, as DNA: TGTGCCAGCAGCTTGGGAGACATTTACTATGGCTACACCTTC. Protein sequence: CASSLGDIYYGYTF. The chain uses TRBV5-6 and TRBJ1-2; D unresolved. This CDR3 comprises 14 residues. Germline loops: CDR1 SGHDT, CDR2 YYEEEE. V was clipped by 0 bases and J by 3 bases, with 9 bases between them.

The rearrangement uses TRBV5-1 and TRBJ2-2; a possible D gene is TRBD1 (6 bases). V lost 3 bases to trimming and J lost 6 bases, with 9 bases between them. Germline lookup yields CDR1 SGHRS and CDR2 YFSETQ. This CDR3 region has 13 residues. The CDR3 DNA reads TGCGCCAGCAGCTCACAGGGTGCCGGGGAGCTGTTTTTT. It translates to CASSSQGAGELFF.

The gene calls are TRBV7-2 and TRBJ2-1; 14 bases agree with TRBD2. With V trimmed by 6 bases and J by 6 bases, 7 bases remained unmatched. Germline CDR1 reads SGHTA; CDR2 reads FQGNSA. The CDR3 runs 16 residues. The CDR3 here is CASRRTGTSGGNEQFF. The DNA for the CDR3 is TGTGCCAGCAGGCGGACCGGGACTAGCGGGGGCAATGAGCAGTTCTTC.